The 17 T cell receptor beta chains below come from one sample, sequenced in a study of cytomegalovirus exposure and HLA in healthy donors. Primers for the PCR totalled 60 Vbeta and 13 Jbeta. The data were produced by immunoSEQ multiplex PCR, yet TCRdb's version contains in-frame clones alone and is incomplete. Here the sample spans roughly 90,000 clones, over 75% being singletons. The sample taken for sequencing was PBMCs. These receptors came from a man aged 25 to 40 in good health and CMV-seronegative.

The chain joins TRBV9 to TRBJ2-2; 9 bases agree with TRBD1. Losses at the gene ends were 3 bases for V and 6 bases for J; bases not matched to a gene: 9. The germline CDR1 and CDR2 sequences are SGDLS and YYNGEE. The CDR3 totals 16 residues. This CDR3 reads CASSARTGDRAGELFF. The CDR3 DNA follows: TGTGCCAGCAGCGCGAGGACAGGGGACCGGGCCGGGGAGCTGTTTTTT.

The CDR3 is CASSVSWDRSYEQYF. The CDR3 DNA is TGTGCCAGCAGCGTATCGTGGGACAGATCCTACGAGCAGTACTTC. This chain joins TRBV9 and TRBJ2-7; TRBD1 aligns across 7 bases. V lost 1 base to trimming and J lost 1 base; unmatched junction nucleotides: 5. Per the germline V gene, CDR1 is SGDLS and CDR2 is YYNGEE. The CDR3 sequence is 15 residues long.

This clone was detected once. The chain carries TRBV19 and TRBJ2-6, with TRBD2 as a possible D gene (7 bases). V was clipped by 9 bases and J by 1 base, with 16 bases between them. The CDR3 runs to 16 residues. In germline, CDR1 is LNHDA, CDR2 SQIVND (reference sequence). CDR3 residues: CASSRTAGSGANVLTF. The DNA of the CDR3 is TGTGCCAGCTCTAGGACAGCGGGATCTGGGGCCAACGTCCTGACTTTC.

CDR3 region: CASSPRQKYGYTF. DNA of the CDR3: TGTGCCAGCAGTCCCAGACAGAAGTATGGCTACACCTTC. This chain uses TRBV27 with TRBJ1-2, with a possible D match to TRBD1 (5 bases). Germline assignment: CDR1 MNHEY and CDR2 SMNVEV (reference sequence). V was shortened by 5 bases and J by 5 bases, with 12 bases between the two germline ends. The CDR3 runs to 13 residues.

Only one count was recorded for this clone. Mismatch with germline at one junction end may stem from a read error. The chain carries TRBV2 and TRBJ2-7; D is undetermined. This CDR3 has 11 residues. Germline CDR1 SNHLY, CDR2 FYNNEI. The CDR3 bases are TGTGCCAGCACCCTAGATTTCACCGTTGAGTTC. It specifies CASTLDFTVEF.

This chain connects TRBV7-2 to TRBJ1-2; D is unclear. Trimming shortened V by 5 bases and J by 3 bases, and 13 bases separated the two germline ends. CDR3 size: 14 residues. The germline gives CDR1 SGHTA, CDR2 FQGNSA. This CDR3 reads CASSPFGVDYGYTF. The CDR3, as DNA: TGTGCCAGCAGCCCGTTCGGGGTAGACTATGGCTACACCTTC.

This chain connects TRBV2 to TRBJ2-1; 9 bases line up with TRBD2. This CDR3 comprises 14 residues. Germline V gene sequence: CDR1 SNHLY, CDR2 FYNNEI. With 4 bases clipped from V and 5 bases from J, the junction kept 3 bases outside the gene matches. The CDR3 region is CASSASGGNNEQFF. CDR3 sequence (DNA): TGTGCCAGCAGTGCCAGCGGGGGGAACAATGAGCAGTTCTTC.

This chain links TRBV10-3 with TRBJ1-2; D remains ambiguous. Trimming stripped 3 bases from V and 8 bases from J, with 10 bases between. Per germline, CDR1 ENHRY and CDR2 SYGVKD. CDR3 size: 12 residues. The CDR3 here is CAISEAERGYTF. In DNA form, the CDR3 reads TGTGCCATCAGTGAAGCGGAGAGAGGCTACACCTTC.

The chain is built from TRBV4-3 and TRBJ2-6, with D possibly being TRBD1 (6 bases). V dropped 0 bases and J dropped 0 bases, with 9 bases sitting between them. This CDR3 is built from 17 residues. Germline CDR1 is LGHNA and CDR2 is YSLEER. The CDR3 loop is CASSQEGDTSGANVLTF. CDR3 DNA: TGCGCCAGCAGCCAAGAAGGGGACACCTCTGGGGCCAACGTCCTGACTTTC.

This rearrangement joins TRBV19 to TRBJ2-7; tentatively, D is TRBD2 (6 bases). This CDR3 spans 13 amino acids. The V and J ends lost 6 bases and 1 base respectively, with 10 bases between them. CDR1 and CDR2 from the germline V gene are LNHDA and SQIVND (reference sequence). CDR3 sequence: CASRTSGSYEQYF. DNA for the CDR3: TGTGCCAGTAGGACAAGCGGGTCCTACGAGCAGTACTTC.

The gene calls are TRBV11-2 and TRBJ2-3, with TRBD2 matching 9 bases. Trimming at V came to 5 bases and at J to 1 base, leaving 7 bases not matched to a gene. The CDR3 extends over 16 amino acids. Germline V CDR1 and CDR2: SGHAT, FQNNGV. The CDR3 protein is CASSLEGGGGTDTQYF. The CDR3 DNA is TGTGCCAGCAGCCTGGAAGGCGGGGGGGGCACAGATACGCAGTATTTT. Drawing the rest from reference TRBV11-2 and TRBJ2-3, the complete variable domain is EAGVAQSPRYKIIEKRQSVAFWCNPISGHATLYWYQQILGQGPKLLIQFQNNGVVDDSQLPKDRFSAERLKGVDSTLKIQPAKLEDSAVYLCASSLEGGGGTDTQYFGPGTRLTVL.

This chain uses TRBV6-5 with TRBJ2-5; 7 positions agree with TRBD1. V dropped 7 bases and J dropped 7; count of bases not matched to a gene: 12. Germline V lookup: CDR1 MNHEY, CDR2 SVGAGI. The CDR3 is 14 amino acids. CDR3 bases: TGTGCCAGCAACCTCCGGGACCCAGGGGGGACCCAGTACTTC. It yields the protein CASNLRDPGGTQYF.

The V gene is TRBV7-9, the J gene TRBJ1-6; 7 nucleotides line up with TRBD1. Unmatched junction bases numbered 6, after V lost 2 bases and J lost 11 bases. The germline V gene encodes CDR1 SEHNR and CDR2 FQNEAQ (reference sequence). The CDR3 is made up of 14 amino acids. The CDR3 reads CASSLPGQSPPLHF. The CDR3 coding sequence is TGTGCCAGCAGCTTACCGGGACAGAGTCCACCCCTCCACTTT.

The chain joins TRBV5-1 to TRBJ2-7, with a possible D match to TRBD1 (5 bases). In germline, CDR1 is SGHRS, CDR2 YFSETQ. The CDR3 consists of 12 residues. Trimming removed 5 bases from V and 3 bases from J, with 9 bases in between. The CDR3 coding sequence is TGCGCCAGCAGTCATCAGGGCTACGAGCAGTACTTC. Translating gives CASSHQGYEQYF.

This chain uses TRBV6-5 with TRBJ2-7; perhaps TRBD2 as D (7 bases). Germline-derived CDR1 and CDR2 are MNHEY and SVGAGI. The V end was cut by 6 bases, the J end by 1 base, with 16 bases between. The CDR3 sequence is 15 residues long. Here the CDR3 DNA reads TGTGCCAGCAGCCCCTGGGCGGGGGCTTCCTACGAGCAGTACTTC. Translation: CASSPWAGASYEQYF.

This clone was detected only once. The chain uses TRBV4-2 and TRBJ2-7; D unclear. V dropped 1 base and J dropped 0 bases, with 10 bases sitting between them. The CDR3 totals 15 residues. Germline V CDR1 and CDR2: LGHNA, YNFKEQ. Written as DNA, the CDR3 is TGTGCCAGCAGCCAAGCCGAGACTCGCTCCTACGAGCAGTACTTC. As protein: CASSQAETRSYEQYF.

The rearrangement uses TRBV6-1 and TRBJ2-3; possibly TRBD2 for D (5 bases). CDR1 and CDR2 (germline): MNHNS, SASEGT. The V and J ends lost 6 bases and 5 bases respectively, with 12 bases between them. This CDR3 region has 13 residues. CDR3 amino acids: CASRGAAQDTQYF. CDR3 DNA sequence: TGTGCCAGCAGGGGAGCGGCACAAGATACGCAGTATTTT.